The source of this TCR beta chain is a study of early T cells in non-severe SARS-CoV-2 infection. Study overall: Whole-blood bulk RNA, unsorted, was sequenced, and chains were unpaired.

Unique molecular identifiers were added to individual cDNA molecules. MiXCR, run by TCRdb on the 5' RACE reads, gives a single entry per CDR3 protein. The sample shows 28,000 or so distinct CDR3 sequences, 3.9% of them seen only once. This clonotype came up many times. Its antigen is not known. Germline loops: CDR1 MNHNY, CDR2 SVGAGI (reference sequence). V was cut by 5 bases and J by 3 bases, with 28 bases left in between. CDR3 length equals 19 residues. Study observations and caveats: Matching against VDJdb likely underestimated virus-specific expansions, favoring anti-spike CD8.

The genes are TRBV6-6 and TRBJ2-5, with D possibly being TRBD1 or TRBD2 (7 bases each). The clonotype was recovered from an adult who was a healthcare worker with PCR-confirmed SARS-CoV-2 infection or an uninfected control (not recorded which). Sequencing was done on a sample of whole blood. The CDR3 DNA sequence: TGTGCCAGCAGTCCCATCGGCGGGAGAGCCAGACAGGGTAAAGAGACCCAGTACTTC. This encodes CASSPIGGRARQGKETQYF.